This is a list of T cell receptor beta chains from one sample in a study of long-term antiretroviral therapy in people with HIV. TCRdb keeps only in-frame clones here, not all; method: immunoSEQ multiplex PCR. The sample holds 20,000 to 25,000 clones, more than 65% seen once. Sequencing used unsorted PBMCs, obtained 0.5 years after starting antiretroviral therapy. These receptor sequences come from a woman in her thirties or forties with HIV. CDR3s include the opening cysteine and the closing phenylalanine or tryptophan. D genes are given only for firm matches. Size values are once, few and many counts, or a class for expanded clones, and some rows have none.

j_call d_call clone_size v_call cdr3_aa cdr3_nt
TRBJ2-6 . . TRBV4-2 CASGVRASSGANVLTF TGTGCCAGCGGGGTTCGGGCCTCTTCAGGGGCCAACGTCCTGACTTTC
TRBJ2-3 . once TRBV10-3 CAIKKGPGTDTQYF TGTGCCATCAAGAAAGGGCCGGGCACAGATACGCAGTATTTT
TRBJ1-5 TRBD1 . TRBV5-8 CASSPPDRGIMSNQPQHF TGTGCCAGCAGCCCACCGGACAGGGGTATAATGAGCAATCAGCCCCAGCATTTT
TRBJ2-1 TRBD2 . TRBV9 CASSVELADNEQFF TGTGCCAGCAGCGTTGAGCTAGCGGACAATGAGCAGTTCTTC
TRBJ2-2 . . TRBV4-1 CASSRGADGELFF TGCGCCAGCAGTCGGGGGGCTGACGGGGAGCTGTTTTTT
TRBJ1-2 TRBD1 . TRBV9 CASSGQDPTGSNYGYTF TGTGCCAGTTCGGGACAGGACCCTACGGGATCTAACTATGGCTACACCTTC
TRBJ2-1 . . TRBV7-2 CASSLSGVNEQFF TGTGCCAGCAGCTTAAGTGGGGTCAATGAGCAGTTCTTC
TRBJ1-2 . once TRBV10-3 CAIRFGERTGGYTF TGTGCCATCAGATTCGGAGAGCGGACCGGTGGCTACACCTTC
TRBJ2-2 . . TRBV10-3 CAISDKGGTGELFF TGTGCCATCAGTGATAAGGGGGGCACCGGGGAGCTGTTTTTT
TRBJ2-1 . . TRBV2 CASHLGQGGNEQFF TGTGCCAGCCACCTGGGGCAGGGGGGCAATGAGCAGTTCTTC
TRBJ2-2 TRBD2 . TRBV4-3 CASSQRGGGGELFF TGCGCCAGCAGCCAGCGGGGGGGTGGCGGGGAGCTGTTTTTT
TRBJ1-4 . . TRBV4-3 CASSPQGQTNEKLFF TGCGCCAGCAGCCCCCAGGGTCAAACTAATGAAAAACTGTTTTTT
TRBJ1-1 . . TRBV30 CAWSVLGDTEAFF TGTGCCTGGAGTGTACTAGGGGACACTGAAGCTTTCTTT
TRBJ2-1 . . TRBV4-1 CASSQATENDEQFF TGCGCCAGCAGCCAAGCGACAGAAAACGATGAGCAGTTCTTC
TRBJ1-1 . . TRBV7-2 CASSLAENTEAFF TGTGCCAGCAGCTTAGCGGAGAACACTGAAGCTTTCTTT
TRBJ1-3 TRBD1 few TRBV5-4 CASSLAPGQGTASGNTIYF TGTGCCAGCAGCTTGGCCCCCGGACAGGGGACAGCCTCTGGAAACACCATATATTTT
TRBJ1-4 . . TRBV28 CASRPRGATNEKLFF TGTGCCAGCAGGCCGAGGGGGGCAACTAATGAAAAACTGTTTTTT
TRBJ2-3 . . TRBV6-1 CASSLQLGGRDTQYF TGTGCCAGCAGTCTACAACTGGGGGGCCGTGATACGCAGTATTTT
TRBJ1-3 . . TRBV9 CASSVNSPSSGNTIYF TGTGCCAGCAGCGTAAACAGTCCGAGCTCTGGAAACACCATATATTTT
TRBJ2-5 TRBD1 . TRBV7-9 CASSLARQGNQETQYF TGTGCCAGCAGCTTAGCCCGACAGGGAAACCAAGAGACCCAGTACTTC
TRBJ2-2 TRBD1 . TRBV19 CASSRPGTGASSGELFF TGTGCCAGTAGTAGACCCGGGACAGGGGCTTCTAGCGGGGAGCTGTTTTTT
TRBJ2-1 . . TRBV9 CASSGGGLNEQFF TGTGCCAGCAGCGGAGGGGGGCTGAATGAGCAGTTCTTC
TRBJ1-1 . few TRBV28 CASSPPGAVNTEAFF TGTGCCAGCAGTCCCCCTGGGGCGGTGAACACTGAAGCTTTCTTT
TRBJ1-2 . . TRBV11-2 CASSLVFGGAAKGYTF TGTGCCAGCAGCTTAGTATTTGGAGGTGCTGCGAAGGGCTACACCTTC
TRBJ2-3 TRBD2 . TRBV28 CASRSTSGGVTDTQYF TGTGCCAGCAGATCAACTAGCGGGGGGGTGACAGATACGCAGTATTTT
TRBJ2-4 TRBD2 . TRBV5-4 CASSLERTSGGGRAKNIQYF TGTGCCAGCAGCTTGGAAAGGACTAGCGGGGGGGGGAGAGCCAAAAACATTCAGTACTTC
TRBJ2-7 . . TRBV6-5 CASTFSYEQYF TGTGCCAGCACCTTTTCCTACGAGCAGTACTTC
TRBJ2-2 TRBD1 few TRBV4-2 CASSRDRNTGELFF TGTGCCAGCAGCCGGGACAGAAACACCGGGGAGCTGTTTTTT
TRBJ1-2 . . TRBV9 CASSVEELPNYGYTF TGTGCCAGCAGCGTAGAAGAGCTCCCTAACTATGGCTACACCTTC
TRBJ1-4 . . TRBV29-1 CSGRDGNEKLFF TGCAGCGGCCGGGACGGGAATGAAAAACTGTTTTTT
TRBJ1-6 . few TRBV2 CASSVLGAPLHF TGTGCCAGCAGCGTCCTCGGGGCTCCCCTCCACTTT
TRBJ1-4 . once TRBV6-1 CASSARQIELNEKLFF TGTGCCAGCAGTGCCCGACAAATAGAACTCAATGAAAAACTGTTTTTT
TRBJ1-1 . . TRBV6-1 CASRSRTAFF TGTGCCAGCCGCTCAAGGACGGCTTTCTTT
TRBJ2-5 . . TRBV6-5 CASTAGETQYF TGTGCCAGCACGGCGGGCGAGACCCAGTACTTC
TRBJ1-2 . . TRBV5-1 CASSPRVLDLNYGYTF TGCGCCAGCAGCCCTAGGGTCCTGGACCTTAACTATGGCTACACCTTC
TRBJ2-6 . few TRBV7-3 CASSLPGAGANVLTF TGTGCCAGCAGCTTACCAGGGGCCGGGGCCAACGTCCTGACTTTC
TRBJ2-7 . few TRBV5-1 CASGTGFWEQYF TGCGCCAGCGGAACGGGGTTTTGGGAGCAGTACTTC
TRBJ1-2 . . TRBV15 CATSRDRGYTF TGTGCCACCAGCAGAGATCGCGGCTACACCTTC
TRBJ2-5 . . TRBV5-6 CASSLDGVVAGQTQYF TGTGCCAGCAGCTTGGACGGGGTTGTCGCAGGTCAGACCCAGTACTTC
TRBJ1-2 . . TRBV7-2 CASSLVAGGGGYTF TGTGCCAGCAGCTTAGTAGCCGGGGGCGGGGGCTACACCTTC
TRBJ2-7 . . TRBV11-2 CASSLGDGYEQYF TGTGCCAGCAGCTTAGGCGACGGTTACGAGCAGTACTTC
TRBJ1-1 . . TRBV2 CASSDSLRNTEAFF TGTGCCAGCAGTGATTCCCTCAGGAACACTGAAGCTTTCTTT
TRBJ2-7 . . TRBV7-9 CASSLAGASEQYF TGTGCCAGCAGCTTAGCGGGGGCGAGCGAGCAGTACTTC
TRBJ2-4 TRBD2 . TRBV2 CASSSGLAGNIQYF TGTGCCAGCAGTTCGGGACTAGCGGGAAACATTCAGTACTTC
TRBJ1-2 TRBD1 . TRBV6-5 CASSFRTGTGYTF TGTGCCAGCAGTTTCCGGACAGGGACCGGCTACACCTTC
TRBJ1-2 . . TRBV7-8 CASSSHLGVLEGYTF TGTGCCAGCAGCTCCCACCTCGGGGTTTTGGAAGGCTACACCTTC
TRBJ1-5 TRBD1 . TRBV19 CASSTDRAGQPQHF TGTGCCAGTAGTACGGACAGGGCGGGTCAGCCCCAGCATTTT
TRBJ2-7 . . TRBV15 CATSRDVIGEQYF TGTGCCACCAGCAGAGATGTCATCGGGGAGCAGTACTTC
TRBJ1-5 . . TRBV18 CASSPPEQGSNQPQHF TGTGCCAGCTCACCACCGGAGCAGGGCAGCAATCAGCCCCAGCATTTT
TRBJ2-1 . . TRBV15 CATSRPFGEQFF TGTGCCACCAGCAGACCCTTTGGTGAGCAGTTCTTC
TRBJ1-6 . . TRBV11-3 CASSPAGPNSPLHF TGTGCCAGCAGCCCCGCAGGGCCTAATTCACCCCTCCACTTT
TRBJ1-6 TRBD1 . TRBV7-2 CASSERQGENSPLHF TGTGCCAGCAGCGAGCGACAGGGGGAAAATTCACCCCTCCACTTT
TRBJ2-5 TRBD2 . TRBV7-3 CASSLRPGVAGGAGETQYF TGTGCCAGCAGCCTCAGGCCGGGAGTAGCGGGGGGGGCCGGGGAGACCCAGTACTTC
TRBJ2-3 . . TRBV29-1 CSVDRRNRGTDTQYF TGCAGCGTTGATCGTCGGAACAGGGGCACAGATACGCAGTATTTT
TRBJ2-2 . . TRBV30 CARGTANTGELFF TGTGCCCGGGGGACCGCGAACACCGGGGAGCTGTTTTTT
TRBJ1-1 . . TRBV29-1 CSVEGRMNTEAFF TGCAGCGTTGAGGGACGGATGAACACTGAAGCTTTCTTT
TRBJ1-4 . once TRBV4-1 CASSQPQEKPSERKLFF TGCGCCAGCAGCCAACCCCAGGAAAAACCCTCAGAGCGAAAACTGTTTTTT
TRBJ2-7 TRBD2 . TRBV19 CASSIGEGTASYEQYF TGTGCCAGTAGTATAGGGGAGGGGACTGCCTCCTACGAGCAGTACTTC
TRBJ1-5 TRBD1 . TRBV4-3 CASSRNRGDQPQHF TGCGCCAGCAGTCGCAACAGGGGGGATCAGCCCCAGCATTTT
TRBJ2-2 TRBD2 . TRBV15 CATSRGLAGSTGELFF TGTGCCACCAGCAGAGGACTAGCGGGAAGCACCGGGGAGCTGTTTTTT